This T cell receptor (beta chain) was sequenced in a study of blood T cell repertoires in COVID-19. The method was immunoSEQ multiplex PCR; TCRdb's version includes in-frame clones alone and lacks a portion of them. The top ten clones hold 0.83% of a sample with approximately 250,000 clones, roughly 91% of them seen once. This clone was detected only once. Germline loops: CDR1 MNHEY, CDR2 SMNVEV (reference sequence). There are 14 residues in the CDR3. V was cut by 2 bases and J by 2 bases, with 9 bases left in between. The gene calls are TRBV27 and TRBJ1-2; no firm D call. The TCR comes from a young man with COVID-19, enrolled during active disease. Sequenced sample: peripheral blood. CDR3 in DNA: TGTGCCAGCAGTTTACTTGCGGGAAACTATGGCTACACCTTC. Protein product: CASSLLAGNYGYTF.